These 21 T cell receptor beta chains were all obtained from the same sample, sequenced in a study of identifying expanded T cells in peripheral blood. Data came from immunoSEQ multiplex PCR; TCRdb stores just in-frame clones and leaves some out. Of 55,000 to 75,000 clones in the sample, approximately 87% were seen once. The specimen sequenced was blood. Receptors originate from a person aged 18-69 years in good health.

The sample holds a few counts of this clone. The rearrangement uses TRBV2 and TRBJ1-6; tentative D call: TRBD1 (5 bases). The V end lost 6 bases, the J end lost 10 bases, and 19 bases lay between the germline ends. Germline V lookup: CDR1 SNHLY, CDR2 FYNNEI. The CDR3 is made up of 15 amino acids. DNA for the CDR3: TGTGCCAGCAGCAGAGACATCGGGGGAAGGTCACCCCTCCACTTT. Amino acids: CASSRDIGGRSPLHF.

The chain couples TRBV28 to TRBJ1-1, with D unresolved. The V end lost 8 bases, the J end lost 0 bases, and 10 bases lay between the germline ends. CDR3 size: 13 residues. Germline lookup yields CDR1 MDHEN and CDR2 SYDVKM. The CDR3 is CASSSEMNTEAFF. CDR3 DNA: TGTGCCAGCTCCTCTGAGATGAACACTGAAGCTTTCTTT.

The genes are TRBV5-5 and TRBJ2-3; no firm D call. The CDR3 is 12 amino acids. V was trimmed by 2 bases and J by 9 bases, leaving 10 bases between them. Per the germline V gene, CDR1 is SGHKS and CDR2 is YYEKEE (reference sequence). CDR3 nucleotide sequence: TGTGCCAGCAGCTTAGACGTACCAACGCAGTATTTT. It specifies CASSLDVPTQYF.

This sequence joins TRBV6-1 and TRBJ1-1; D unclear. The ends were cut back, 7 bases at V and 2 bases at J, with 11 bases in the middle. The V gene's germline CDR1 is MNHNS and CDR2 SASEGT. This CDR3 is built from 13 residues. The CDR3 sequence: CASTPVINTEAFF. The CDR3, as DNA: TGTGCCAGCACACCGGTAATAAACACTGAAGCTTTCTTT.

The genes are TRBV6-4 and TRBJ2-6; D gene ambiguous. The CDR3 runs 14 residues. Per germline, CDR1 MRHNA and CDR2 SNTAGT. Trimming left V 0 bases short and J 2 bases short, with 2 bases between. CDR3 protein: CASSDSPGANVLTF. The CDR3 region has the DNA TGTGCCAGCAGTGACTCGCCTGGGGCCAACGTCCTGACTTTC.

The chain combines TRBV18 with TRBJ1-4; D gene uncertain. The CDR3 is 15 amino acids. The V gene's germline CDR1 is KGHSH and CDR2 LQKENI. Between the trimmed V and J ends, which lost 5 bases and 0 bases, there was a span of 10 bases. The CDR3, as DNA: TGTGCCAGCTCATCCGGACGGACAACTAATGAAAAACTGTTTTTT. Amino acid sequence: CASSSGRTTNEKLFF.

The J gene is TRBJ2-1, the V gene TRBV5-4; 7 bases map to TRBD2. The V and J ends lost 3 bases and 3 bases, in that order; junction bases with no gene match: 3. In germline, CDR1 is SGHNT, CDR2 YYREEE (reference sequence). The CDR3 loop spans 14 amino acids. CDR3 sequence: CASSSGLDYNEQFF. For the CDR3, the DNA is TGTGCCAGCAGCTCCGGACTAGACTACAATGAGCAGTTCTTC.

V is TRBV11-2 and J is TRBJ2-2, with a tentative D call TRBD1 (5 bases). The CDR3 is made up of 15 amino acids. Deletions cut 3 bases from V and 3 bases from J, with 11 bases between. CDR1 SGHAT and CDR2 FQNNGV come from the germline V gene. The CDR3 spells CASSLSGADTGELFF. CDR3 DNA: TGTGCCAGCAGCTTGAGTGGGGCAGACACCGGGGAGCTGTTTTTT.

V is TRBV4-3 and J is TRBJ2-5; 10 positions match TRBD2. CDR3 size: 17 residues. Germline V gives CDR1 LGHNA, CDR2 YSLEER. V gave up 0 bases and J gave up 5 bases; unmatched junction bases: 9. The CDR3 bases are TGCGCCAGCAGCCAAGATTTCCAGCGGGAGGGCCCCGAGACCCAGTACTTC. This translates into CASSQDFQREGPETQYF.

The sample holds one count of this clone. The rearrangement joins TRBV5-4 to TRBJ1-2; the D gene is possibly TRBD1 (5 bases). The CDR3 loop spans 13 amino acids. CDR1 is SGHNT and CDR2 is YYREEE in the germline V gene (reference sequence). The ends were cut back, 2 bases at V and 6 bases at J, with 11 bases in the middle. The CDR3 sequence is CASSFRPGDGYTF. CDR3 bases: TGTGCCAGCAGCTTCAGACCGGGGGATGGCTACACCTTC.

This clone was counted between two and nine times. At the DNA level, this CDR3 is encoded by other sequences in the same sample as well. The chain joins TRBV18 to TRBJ2-7, with 9 bases aligning to TRBD1. Germline V gene lookup returns CDR1 KGHSH and CDR2 LQKENI. V lost 0 bases, J lost 1 base, and 1 base stayed unmatched. This CDR3 has 15 amino acids. The CDR3: CASSPPGTGSYEQYF. Here the CDR3 DNA reads TGTGCCAGCTCACCACCGGGGACAGGGTCCTACGAGCAGTACTTC.

This clone was seen a few times. The chain links TRBV10-2 to TRBJ1-1, with TRBD1 matching 7 bases. This CDR3 comprises 14 residues. CDR1 is WSHSY and CDR2 is SAAADI in the germline V gene. With 7 bases clipped from V and 2 bases from J, the junction kept 7 bases outside the gene matches. CDR3 DNA sequence: TGCGCCAGCACCGCCGGGACAGCCAACACTGAAGCTTTCTTT. Translated: CASTAGTANTEAFF.

This clone was picked up one time. The gene calls are TRBV5-6 and TRBJ1-1; unclear D gene. Germline CDR1 and CDR2: SGHDT and YYEEEE. The CDR3 spans 15 residues. Trimming shortened V by 7 bases and J by 0 bases, and 16 bases separated the two germline ends. This CDR3 reads CASGSTGMMNTEAFF. The CDR3 DNA reads as TGTGCCAGCGGATCAACGGGGATGATGAACACTGAAGCTTTCTTT. The variable domain in full, with the rest retrieved from reference TRBV5-6 and TRBJ1-1, is DAGVTQSPTHLIKTRGQQVTLRCSPKSGHDTVSWYQQALGQGPQFIFQYYEEEERQRGNFPDRFSGHQFPNYSSELNVNALLLGDSALYLCASGSTGMMNTEAFFGQGTRLTVV.

The gene calls are TRBV5-1 and TRBJ1-1, with TRBD1 identical over 7 bases. The CDR3 is 14 amino acids. Germline loops: CDR1 SGHRS, CDR2 YFSETQ. Trimming cost V 4 bases and J 6 bases; bases outside gene matches: 9. Here the CDR3 reads CASSPRGKLAEAFF. The CDR3 DNA sequence: TGCGCCAGCAGCCCCAGGGGGAAGTTGGCTGAAGCTTTCTTT.

V and J are TRBV30 and TRBJ1-1; no reliable D call. The CDR3 loop spans 13 amino acids. V was cut by 4 bases and J by 3 bases, with 12 bases left in between. The V gene's germline CDR1 is GTSNPN and CDR2 SVGIG (reference sequence). The CDR3 nucleotides are TGTGCCTGGATATTTAACCGGGACACTGAAGCTTTCTTT. Amino acids: CAWIFNRDTEAFF.

The chain links TRBV5-5 to TRBJ1-5; D uncertain. With 0 bases removed from V and 3 bases from J, the gap between germline ends came to 13 bases. The CDR3 is 16 residues long. Germline V gives CDR1 SGHKS, CDR2 YYEKEE (reference sequence). CDR3 protein: CASSLAGGLYNQPQHF. The CDR3 DNA reads as TGTGCCAGCAGCTTGGCCGGAGGGCTGTACAATCAGCCCCAGCATTTT. Full variable domain (outside the CDR3, taken from reference TRBV5-5 and TRBJ1-5): DAGVTQSPTHLIKTRGQQVTLRCSPISGHKSVSWYQQVLGQGPQFIFQYYEKEERGRGNFPDRFSARQFPNYSSELNVNALLLGDSALYLCASSLAGGLYNQPQHFGDGTRLSIL.

This clone showed up just a few times. J is TRBJ1-5 and V is TRBV2, with a weak D call TRBD1 (6 bases). Trimming cost V 2 bases and J 15 bases, with 11 bases left between them. Germline V CDR1 and CDR2: SNHLY, FYNNEI. The CDR3 spans 11 residues. CDR3 nucleotides: TGTGCCAGCAGTGAAACAGGGCAACGGCATTTT. The encoded protein is CASSETGQRHF.

V is TRBV6-1 and J is TRBJ1-5, with D hard to call. Trimming removed 0 bases at V and 4 bases at J, with 10 bases between. The CDR3 is 15 residues long. Germline V gene lookup returns CDR1 MNHNS and CDR2 SASEGT. The chain's CDR3 is CASSEAVDGNQPQHF. CDR3 in DNA: TGTGCCAGCAGTGAAGCGGTGGATGGAAATCAGCCCCAGCATTTT.

The chain employs TRBV28 and TRBJ2-7, with 11 bases aligning to TRBD2. Trimming removed 7 bases from V and 5 bases from J; junction bases left unmatched: 7. This CDR3 has 14 residues. Germline V gives CDR1 MDHEN, CDR2 SYDVKM. CDR3 sequence: CASNSGRAPHEQYF. CDR3 DNA: TGTGCCAGCAATAGCGGGAGGGCCCCCCACGAGCAGTACTTC.

The J gene is TRBJ2-2, the V gene TRBV9, with 7 positions matching TRBD1. This CDR3 is built from 15 residues. Per germline, CDR1 SGDLS and CDR2 YYNGEE. The trim removed 0 bases at V and 4 bases at J, leaving 3 bases unmatched. CDR3 amino acids: CASSVGHRGTGELFF. CDR3 bases: TGTGCCAGCAGCGTAGGGCACAGGGGCACCGGGGAGCTGTTTTTT.

J is TRBJ2-3 and V is TRBV6-1, with D perhaps TRBD1 (6 bases). This CDR3 is built from 14 residues. V lost 4 bases and J 0 bases, leaving 8 bases between the germline ends. From germline, CDR1 is MNHNS and CDR2 SASEGT. The CDR3 loop is CASSVQGSTDTQYF. The CDR3 DNA is TGTGCCAGCAGTGTCCAGGGGAGCACAGATACGCAGTATTTT.